The TCR beta chain described here comes from a study of early T cells in non-severe SARS-CoV-2 infection. About the research overall: Sequencing used unsorted whole-blood bulk RNA, so chains lack pairing. Notes on the study in general: VDJdb matching, biased toward anti-spike CD8 responses, missed private and CD4 specificities.

This clonotype showed up many times. Its antigen is not known. Germline CDR1 KGHSH, CDR2 LQKENI. This CDR3 has 17 amino acids. After removal of 6 bases from V and 5 bases from J, the junction contained 10 bases not matched to a gene. In the library, individual cDNA molecules carried attached unique molecular identifiers. TCRdb called the 5' RACE reads again in MiXCR, with one record for every CDR3 protein. The sample holds around 26,000 distinct CDR3 sequences, 4.8% seen once. Sequences were obtained from whole blood. The rearrangement joins TRBV18 to TRBJ2-3; 14 bases fit TRBD2. This receptor was taken from an adult who was a healthcare worker with PCR-confirmed SARS-CoV-2 infection or an uninfected control (not recorded which). The CDR3 DNA reads TGTGCCAGCTCCTCCGGTACCGGGACTAGCGGGAGAGATACGCAGTATTTT. Translation: CASSSGTGTSGRDTQYF.